This passage covers 22 T cell receptor beta chains from one sample sequenced in a study of blood T cell repertoires in COVID-19. Profiled with immunoSEQ multiplex PCR; TCRdb holds only in-frame clones, not every one. The data contain 55,000 to 75,000 clones, around 81% of them singletons. The sample consisted of peripheral blood. The receptors here all came from a man aged 80 or over with COVID-19, enrolled during active disease.

The chain joins TRBV5-1 to TRBJ1-2, with a possible D match to TRBD1 (6 bases). The CDR3 consists of 13 residues. Trimming left V 2 bases short and J 7 bases short, with 12 bases between. In germline, CDR1 is SGHRS, CDR2 YFSETQ. The DNA of the CDR3 is TGCGCCAGCAGCTTAACAGGGCAGGGTGGCTACACCTTC. It translates to CASSLTGQGGYTF.

The chain links TRBV7-3 to TRBJ1-5, with D maybe TRBD1 (5 bases). CDR3 length: 20 residues. Trimming took off 7 bases at V and 0 bases at J, with 28 bases between the two ends. Germline CDR1 SGHTA, CDR2 FQGTGA. The CDR3 region has the DNA TGTGCCAGCACGGGGGAACACCCCCCCATTCCGCACAATAGCAATCAGCCCCAGCATTTT. This gives the protein CASTGEHPPIPHNSNQPQHF.

This chain uses TRBV6-4 with TRBJ1-3, with D possibly being TRBD1 (5 bases). The CDR3 has 16 residues. Trimming removed 6 bases at V and 0 bases at J, with 15 bases between. Germline V gene lookup returns CDR1 MRHNA and CDR2 SNTAGT. CDR3 region: CASSEDTGLSGNTIYF. In DNA, the CDR3 is TGTGCCAGCAGCGAGGATACAGGCCTCTCTGGAAACACCATATATTTT.

CDR3: CASSALSIGQPQHF. CDR3 DNA: TGTGCCAGCAGTGCACTATCCATTGGGCAGCCCCAGCATTTT. This chain links TRBV6-6 with TRBJ1-5; no definite D call. Deletions cut 5 bases from V and 7 bases from J, with 15 bases between. CDR3 length equals 14 residues. Germline V gene sequence: CDR1 MNHNY, CDR2 SVGAGI (reference sequence).

The chain recombines TRBV9 with TRBJ1-2; 10 positions match TRBD1. V lost 4 bases, J lost 7 bases, and 10 bases stayed unmatched. Germline-derived CDR1 and CDR2 are SGDLS and YYNGEE. This CDR3 comprises 15 residues. CDR3 sequence reads: CASSIRDRGLVGYTF. DNA for the CDR3: TGTGCCAGCAGCATTAGGGACAGGGGATTGGTTGGCTACACCTTC.

The chain uses TRBV7-9 and TRBJ2-7, with D perhaps TRBD1 (6 bases). V was shortened by 5 bases and J by 2 bases, with 16 bases between the two germline ends. Germline lookup yields CDR1 SEHNR and CDR2 FQNEAQ (reference sequence). CDR3 length: 15 amino acids. Here the CDR3 reads CASSRPGASTYEQYF. The DNA of the CDR3 is TGTGCCAGCAGCCGCCCAGGGGCCTCTACCTACGAGCAGTACTTC.

On this clone: Relative to the germline gene, one junction end is altered; a read error may explain this. This chain uses TRBV5-1 with TRBJ2-3; D possibly corresponds to TRBD2 (5 bases). This CDR3 region has 14 residues. In germline, CDR1 is SGHRS, CDR2 YFSETQ. The CDR3 nucleotides are TGCGCCGGCAGCTTCGGAGGTAGCACAGATACGCAGTATTTT. Translated, it gives CAGSFGGSTDTQYF.

The chain combines TRBV24-1 with TRBJ2-1, with D possibly being TRBD2 (6 bases). V lost 0 bases and J lost 12, with 11 bases in between. Germline CDR1 is KGHDR and CDR2 is SFDVKD. The CDR3 is 13 amino acids. CDR3 residues: CATSDLQGTPQFF. In DNA form, the CDR3 reads TGTGCCACCAGTGATTTGCAAGGGACTCCGCAGTTCTTC.

The V call is TRBV30, the J call TRBJ2-3, with TRBD1 matching 7 bases. The germline gives CDR1 GTSNPN, CDR2 SVGIG (reference sequence). V shed 4 bases and J 2 bases; nucleotides not matched to a gene: 6. CDR3 length: 14 amino acids. As DNA, the CDR3 is TGTGCCTGGAATAGGGACAGCCCCACAGATACGCAGTATTTT. Translated, it gives CAWNRDSPTDTQYF.

J is TRBJ1-2 and V is TRBV18; no firm D call. The germline gives CDR1 KGHSH, CDR2 LQKENI. The CDR3 totals 14 residues. Trimming stripped 6 bases from V and 4 bases from J, with 15 bases between. CDR3 sequence reads: CASSSEWGGYGYTF. The CDR3 coding sequence is TGTGCCAGCTCCTCCGAGTGGGGAGGCTATGGCTACACCTTC.

The chain employs TRBV5-4 and TRBJ1-2, with D tentatively TRBD1 (6 bases). The CDR3 length is 16 residues. Trimming cost V 5 bases and J 7 bases, with 24 bases left between them. Germline CDR1 and CDR2: SGHNT and YYREEE (reference sequence). This CDR3 is CASSSILGARTSGYTF. DNA for the CDR3: TGTGCCAGCAGTTCCATCTTGGGGGCCCGCACCTCTGGCTACACCTTC.

The chain uses TRBV7-3 and TRBJ1-2; TRBD1 agrees at 8 bases. The CDR3 totals 15 residues. The V and J ends lost 5 bases and 8 bases, in that order; junction bases with no gene match: 13. Germline V lookup: CDR1 SGHTA, CDR2 FQGTGA. The CDR3 spells CASSPSGQDRAGYTF. DNA of the CDR3: TGTGCCAGCAGCCCATCGGGTCAGGACAGGGCGGGCTACACCTTC.

The rearrangement joins TRBV10-1 to TRBJ1-2, with TRBD1 matching 9 bases. With 2 bases clipped from V and 8 bases from J, the junction kept 6 bases outside the gene matches. Germline V gene lookup returns CDR1 WNHNN and CDR2 SYGVQD (reference sequence). The CDR3 sequence is 14 residues long. Here the CDR3 reads CASSEGQGTGGYTF. The CDR3 DNA sequence: TGCGCCAGCAGTGAGGGACAGGGGACAGGCGGCTACACCTTC.

This chain joins TRBV29-1 and TRBJ2-2; 7 nucleotides line up with TRBD1. CDR3 length: 14 residues. V trimming: 5 bases; J trimming: 1 base; junction bases outside the gene matches: 4. Germline CDR1 is SQVTM and CDR2 is ANQGSEA. The CDR3 loop is CSVRTGWNTGELFF. The CDR3 DNA reads TGCAGCGTTAGGACAGGTTGGAACACCGGGGAGCTGTTTTTT.

The rearrangement uses TRBV19 and TRBJ1-2, with 9 positions matching TRBD1. The CDR3 extends over 11 amino acids. J was trimmed by 12 bases and V by 4 bases; bases with no gene match: 3. Germline values: CDR1 LNHDA, CDR2 SQIVND (reference sequence). CDR3 loop: CASSTQGANTF. CDR3 coding DNA: TGTGCCAGTAGTACACAGGGGGCTAACACCTTC.

The CDR3 coding sequence is TGCGCCAGCAGTGGACAGGGGTTGAACACTGAAGCTTTCTTT. It translates to CASSGQGLNTEAFF. The rearrangement joins TRBV5-1 to TRBJ1-1; TRBD1 agrees at 9 bases. The CDR3 has 14 residues. Germline assignment: CDR1 SGHRS and CDR2 YFSETQ. Trimming cost V 5 bases and J 0 bases; bases outside gene matches: 2.

The rearrangement links TRBV7-9 to TRBJ1-1; no clear D. Germline loops: CDR1 SEHNR, CDR2 FQNEAQ (reference sequence). V lost 5 bases to trimming and J lost 3 bases, with 13 bases between them. CDR3 length: 14 residues. This chain's CDR3 is CASSLTSSYTEAFF. In nucleotides, the CDR3 is TGTGCCAGCAGCCTTACGTCGAGTTACACTGAAGCTTTCTTT.

V and J are TRBV5-5 and TRBJ1-2, with D maybe TRBD1 (5 bases). The CDR3 extends over 15 amino acids. Germline assignment: CDR1 SGHKS and CDR2 YYEKEE (reference sequence). Deletions cut 4 bases from V and 11 bases from J, with 24 bases between. As DNA, the CDR3 is TGTGCCAGCAGCCCGTCAGGTGGCCGACCGGGGGGGTACACCTTC. Amino acid sequence: CASSPSGGRPGGYTF.

The chain joins TRBV9 to TRBJ2-5; 7 bases are shared with TRBD1. Per the germline V gene, CDR1 is SGDLS and CDR2 is YYNGEE. The CDR3 is 13 amino acids. J was trimmed by 5 bases and V by 4 bases; bases with no gene match: 5. The CDR3 sequence is CASSRQGFETQYF. CDR3 nucleotides: TGTGCCAGCAGCCGACAGGGCTTTGAGACCCAGTACTTC.

The genes are TRBV30 and TRBJ1-4; D unclear. The CDR3 consists of 16 residues. Germline lookup yields CDR1 GTSNPN and CDR2 SVGIG (reference sequence). V was shortened by 3 bases and J by 13 bases, with 27 bases between the two germline ends. As DNA, the CDR3 is TGTGCCTGGAGCCACGTACGAAGCGACGGTATAACGGTACTGTTTTTT. It codes for CAWSHVRSDGITVLFF.

This rearrangement joins TRBV25-1 to TRBJ2-7, with 9 bases that match TRBD2. CDR3 length: 14 residues. Germline CDR1 and CDR2: MGHDK and SYGVNS. V shed 4 bases and J 6 bases; nucleotides not matched to a gene: 7. CDR3 DNA sequence: TGTGCCAGCAGTGCAGCCGGGACTAGCTCCGAGCAGTACGTC. Translating gives CASSAAGTSSEQYV.

V usage is TRBV5-1 and J usage is TRBJ1-6; 7 bases map to TRBD1. V lost 3 bases to trimming and J lost 4 bases; unmatched junction nucleotides: 7. This CDR3 spans 16 amino acids. Looked up from germline, CDR1 is SGHRS and CDR2 is YFSETQ. The CDR3 nucleotides read TGCGCCAGCAGCTCCCGGGACAGCGTTTATAATTCACCCCTCCACTTT. Its protein is CASSSRDSVYNSPLHF.